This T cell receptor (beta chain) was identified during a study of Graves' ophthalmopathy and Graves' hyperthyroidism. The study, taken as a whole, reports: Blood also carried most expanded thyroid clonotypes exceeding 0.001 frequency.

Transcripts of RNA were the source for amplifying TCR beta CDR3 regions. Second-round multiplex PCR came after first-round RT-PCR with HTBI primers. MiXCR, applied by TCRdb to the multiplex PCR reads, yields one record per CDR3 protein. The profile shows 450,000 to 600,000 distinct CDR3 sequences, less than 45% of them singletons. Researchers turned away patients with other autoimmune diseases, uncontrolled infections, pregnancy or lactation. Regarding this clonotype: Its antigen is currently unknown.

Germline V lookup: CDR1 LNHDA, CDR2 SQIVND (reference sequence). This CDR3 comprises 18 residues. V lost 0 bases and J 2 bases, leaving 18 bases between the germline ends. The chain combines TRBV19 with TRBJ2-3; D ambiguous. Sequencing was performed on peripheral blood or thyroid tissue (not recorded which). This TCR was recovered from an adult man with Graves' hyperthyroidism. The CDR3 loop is CASSIDPPETFLTDTQYF. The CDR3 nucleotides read TGTGCCAGTAGTATAGATCCCCCTGAGACTTTTCTCACAGATACGCAGTATTTT.